This TCR beta chain was recorded in a study of blood T cell repertoires in COVID-19 (dated by TCRdb to 2020 to 2021). A note on the overall study: Recovered participants in ImmuneRACE Cohort 3 were defined as having two consecutive negative NP/OP PCR tests, clearance from a healthcare professional, or resolution of symptoms. Where available, HLA class I and class II types were taken from metadata supplied by the sample provider and were not determined by assay-based typing. The collaborator samples originated in the United States, Italy and Spain and spanned the acute and convalescent phases of COVID-19. The repertoires were released in a freely available public database intended as a resource for research on the immune response to SARS-CoV-2. The sample metadata nearly always contained a de-identified subject ID, COVID-19 status, age in years and sex. The samples were drawn from the first 160 participants of the ongoing ImmuneRACE study and from 1,254 subjects provided by 6 global collaborators. Subjects who had been exposed to COVID-19, were actively infected with it, or had recovered from it provided the deeply sampled blood TCRbeta repertoires that made up the dataset. The material from the prospective study consisted of cDNA or gDNA derived from T cells, B-cell-depleted T cells, or PBMCs.

Participants in the prospective study were enrolled through a virtual design, were aged roughly 18 to 95 years, and lived in approximately 25 United States geographic areas. In the prospective study, participants were assigned to cohorts based on the clinical history participants reported in a screening survey and a study questionnaire. In the prospective study, whole blood, serum and a nasopharyngeal or oropharyngeal swab were collected from each participant by mobile phlebotomists. Prospective study participants could optionally give additional blood draws and questionnaires over an approximately two-month period. Before DNA extraction, blood samples from the prospective study were shipped at room temperature or frozen. Broader findings and caveats from the paper: Clinical and demographic metadata were provided uncurated, with the amount varying by source and participant.

This clone was seen just once. It lacks a known antigen. Base qualities are missing; no much larger clone stands one base away. TCRbeta CDR3 regions were amplified from genomic DNA using the immunoSEQ Assay, a bias-controlled multiplex PCR. Regarding the original processing steps: Nucleated cell counts per sample were estimated from amplification of reference gene primers within the assay. Sequence reads were collapsed and filtered to measure the absolute abundance of every unique TCRbeta CDR3 rearrangement. For each sample, productive Simpson clonality was calculated as the square root of Simpson's diversity index over productive rearrangements. The table was pulled from immuneACCESS by TCRdb, which kept in-frame rearrangements only. Such tables lose some clones; where checked, under half of the loss comes from unresolved V genes, and the rest has no known cause. The V and J calls and the clone size are those of that table, but D and trimming were determined from the DNA. Recorded for this sample are a few hundred thousand clones; approximately 90% of them occurred a single time. The ten largest make up under 2.5% of the sample.

The CDR3 runs 13 amino acids, cysteine and phenylalanine included. Only the CDR3 DNA stays, 39 bases, in frame from base 1. CDR1 and CDR2 (LNHDA, SQIVND) derive from the germline V gene (reference sequence). The junction shows trimming of 7 bases on V and 6 bases on J, plus 14 bases between the germline ends. The source material was PBMCs or T cells enriched from blood (not recorded which). This sequence uses TRBV19 and TRBJ2-3; matching of 6 bases hints at TRBD1 as the D gene. This clonotype was obtained from a woman in her sixties in a cohort exposed to, infected with or recovered from COVID-19 (not recorded which). Here is the DNA: TGTGCCAGTACCTCAGCAAGGGGGGATACGCAGTATTTT. Its protein product is CASTSARGDTQYF. Reference TRBV19 and TRBJ2-3 proteins supply the regions before and after the CDR3; the full variable domain is: DGGITQSPKYLFRKEGQNVTLSCEQNLNHDAMYWYRQDPGQGLRLIYYSQIVNDFQKGDIAEGYSVSREKKESFPLTVTSAQKNPTAFYLCASTSARGDTQYFGPGTRLTVL.